This T cell receptor beta chain was documented in a study of blood T cell repertoires in COVID-19. Across the study: Sites across the United States, Italy and Spain contributed samples from acute and convalescent COVID-19.

The repertoire was sequenced with immunoSEQ multiplex PCR; TCRdb's copy has only in-frame clones and lacks some. In the table there are approximately 250,000 clones, less than 85% of which are singletons. The CDR3 has 15 residues. CDR1 is LNHDA and CDR2 is SQIVND in the germline V gene (reference sequence). The ends were cut back, 3 bases at V and 8 bases at J, with 16 bases in the middle. The chain joins TRBV19 to TRBJ1-4; D is possibly TRBD1 (5 bases). Input material: peripheral blood. This sequence was found in a man aged 55 to 70 who had recovered from COVID-19. CDR3 sequence: CASSMRTFESEKLFF. The CDR3, as DNA: TGTGCCAGTAGTATGAGGACATTCGAGAGCGAAAAACTGTTTTTT.